The TCR beta chain described here comes from a study of T cell changes during pregnancy in multiple sclerosis. Measured with immunoSEQ multiplex PCR; TCRdb has only the in-frame clones, and not every one. The sample yields about 45,000 clones, 70% to 90% seen once. Germline CDR1 is LGHNA and CDR2 is YNFKEQ. Trimming removed 2 bases from V and 1 base from J, with 5 bases in between. The CDR3 runs 13 residues. The V and J genes are TRBV4-2 and TRBJ2-5; D remains unclear. The sequence came from a female donor with multiple sclerosis, enrolled in a pregnancy study. The input for sequencing was CD4+ T cells from peripheral blood mononuclear cells, taken in the first trimester of pregnancy. For the CDR3, the DNA is TGTGCCAGCAGCCAATCGTCCCAAGAGACCCAGTACTTC. This gives the protein CASSQSSQETQYF.